Each of the 20 T cell receptor beta chains below was sequenced from the same sample in a study of human T cells and chemical hapten exposure. TCRdb processed the RACE reads anew with MiXCR; each CDR3 protein has one entry. The top ten clones hold less than 3.5% of a sample with fewer than 200,000 distinct CDR3 sequences, about 31% of them seen once. Time point given: pre-sensitization, week 0. Treatment noted: therapeutic diphenylcyclopropenone sensitization with weekly scalp DPC. The source was whole blood, collected in connection with sensitization to the hapten diphenylcyclopropenone (DPC). All receptors come from a woman aged 25 to 39 with alopecia areata. Some clones in this sample may be carry-over from other donors' samples.

This clonotype has a handful of counts. This chain links TRBV6-1 with TRBJ2-5, with 8 bases lining up with TRBD1. The V and J ends lost 5 bases and 3 bases, in that order; junction bases with no gene match: 2. The CDR3 loop spans 13 amino acids. CDR1 MNHNS and CDR2 SASEGT come from the germline V gene. The CDR3 loop is CASSRQGKETQYF. The CDR3 nucleotides read TGTGCCAGCAGTCGACAGGGGAAAGAGACCCAGTACTTC.

The rearrangement links TRBV20-1 to TRBJ2-2; no firm D call. This CDR3 contains 17 residues. V was clipped by 1 base and J by 1 base, with 16 bases between them. Germline CDR1 DFQATT, CDR2 SNEGSKA (reference sequence). The CDR3 nucleotides read TGCAGTGCTAGAGTTGAAAGAACCGTCCTGAACACCGGGGAGCTGTTTTTT. It is translated as CSARVERTVLNTGELFF.

In its sample, this clonotype was seen a few times. The chain has TRBV28 and TRBJ2-7, with D perhaps matching TRBD1 or TRBD2 (5 bases each). V lost 1 base and J lost 6, with 16 bases in between. The germline V gene has CDR1 MDHEN and CDR2 SYDVKM. The CDR3 runs to 15 residues. CDR3 amino acids: CASSLLGLAAREQYF. CDR3 coding DNA: TGTGCCAGCAGTTTATTGGGGCTAGCTGCGCGCGAGCAGTACTTC.

This clonotype showed up just a few times. The genes are TRBV4-3 and TRBJ1-1, with D possibly matching TRBD1 (6 bases). Per the germline V gene, CDR1 is LGHNA and CDR2 is YSLEER. The CDR3 extends over 14 amino acids. With 6 bases removed from V and 5 bases from J, the gap between germline ends came to 16 bases. CDR3 nucleotides: TGCGCCAGCAGATATACAGGGCGAAGGACTGAAGCTTTCTTT. Translation: CASRYTGRRTEAFF.

The chain recombines TRBV28 with TRBJ2-5; D is perhaps TRBD1 or TRBD2 (5 bases each). The ends were cut back, 3 bases at V and 0 bases at J, with 11 bases in the middle. Per germline, CDR1 MDHEN and CDR2 SYDVKM. The CDR3 spans 15 residues. CDR3 amino acids: CASSLAGGYQETQYF. In DNA form, the CDR3 reads TGTGCCAGCAGTTTGGCTGGGGGTTACCAAGAGACCCAGTACTTC.

This clonotype occurred many times. The V and J genes are TRBV29-1 and TRBJ1-2, with a weak D call TRBD1 (6 bases). The CDR3 sequence is 13 residues long. CDR1 SQVTM and CDR2 ANQGSEA come from the germline V gene. Trimming left V 7 bases short and J 4 bases short, with 16 bases between. The CDR3 nucleotides are TGCAGCGCTTACAGGGAAAGAGCCTATGGCTACACCTTC. This gives the protein CSAYRERAYGYTF.

This chain joins TRBV5-1 and TRBJ2-3; D uncertain. Trimming stripped 4 bases from V and 5 bases from J, with 17 bases between. The CDR3 runs to 15 residues. Germline lookup yields CDR1 SGHRS and CDR2 YFSETQ. The CDR3 DNA is TGCGCCAGCAGCGCCTTTGGTAGCCGTGGAGATACGCAGTATTTT. Its translation is CASSAFGSRGDTQYF.

Only a few counts were recorded for this clonotype. The V gene is TRBV7-3, the J gene TRBJ2-1; 10 nucleotides agree with TRBD1. Germline CDR1 SGHTA, CDR2 FQGTGA. J lost 7 bases, V lost 5 bases, and 11 bases had no gene match. The CDR3 totals 16 residues. The chain's CDR3 is CASSEKQGQGINEQFF. CDR3 DNA: TGTGCCAGCAGCGAAAAACAGGGACAGGGGATTAATGAGCAGTTCTTC.

The genes are TRBV11-2 and TRBJ2-1; tentatively, D is TRBD2 (6 bases). V shed 5 bases and J shed 4 bases, with 9 bases lying between them. This CDR3 has 13 amino acids. Germline V gene data show CDR1 as SGHAT and CDR2 as FQNNGV. The CDR3 nucleotides are TGTGCCAGCAGCCTAGCGCAGTACAATGAGCAGTTCTTC. This translates into CASSLAQYNEQFF.

The chain is built from TRBV20-1 and TRBJ2-7; TRBD1 might be the D (5 bases). This CDR3 has 14 amino acids. CDR1 and CDR2 from the germline V gene are DFQATT and SNEGSKA (reference sequence). V was clipped by 0 bases and J by 3 bases, with 12 bases between them. In DNA form, the CDR3 reads TGCAGTGCTAGAGATTTGGTCAGGGTCTACGAGCAGTACTTC. Amino acid sequence: CSARDLVRVYEQYF.

This clonotype has at least ten counts. The chain joins TRBV19 to TRBJ2-7; 14 nucleotides agree with TRBD2. CDR1 is LNHDA, CDR2 SQIVND, per germline (reference sequence). J lost 2 bases, V lost 8 bases, and 11 bases had no gene match. The CDR3 spans 17 residues. CDR3 nucleotide sequence: TGTGCCAGTCAAAAGACTAGCGGGGGGGCGCAAACCTACGAGCAGTACTTC. This translates into CASQKTSGGAQTYEQYF.

The gene calls are TRBV9 and TRBJ2-1; no firm D call. CDR3 size: 12 residues. Germline lookup yields CDR1 SGDLS and CDR2 YYNGEE. Deletions cut 2 bases from V and 4 bases from J, with 4 bases between. CDR3 bases: TGTGCCAGCAGCGTCGGGTACAATGAGCAGTTCTTC. Amino acid sequence: CASSVGYNEQFF.

This clonotype was seen a few times. The chain employs TRBV28 and TRBJ1-2; D is ambiguous. This CDR3 region has 14 residues. V was trimmed by 2 bases and J by 1 base, leaving 8 bases between them. Germline V gene lookup returns CDR1 MDHEN and CDR2 SYDVKM. The chain's CDR3 is CASSLEGFNYGYTF. The CDR3 coding sequence is TGTGCCAGCAGTTTAGAGGGCTTTAACTATGGCTACACCTTC.

The gene calls are TRBV7-2 and TRBJ2-1, with D possibly TRBD2 on 6 matching bases. Germline assignment: CDR1 SGHTA and CDR2 FQGNSA. The V end lost 3 bases, the J end lost 3 bases, and 12 bases lay between the germline ends. The CDR3 runs to 15 residues. The CDR3 reads CASSFSGTFYNEQFF. DNA for the CDR3: TGTGCCAGCAGCTTTAGCGGAACCTTCTACAATGAGCAGTTCTTC.

This clonotype was found a few times. This rearrangement joins TRBV29-1 to TRBJ1-2, with TRBD1 matching 7 bases. V was clipped by 6 bases and J by 1 base; unmatched bases: 8. Germline-derived CDR1 and CDR2 are SQVTM and ANQGSEA. This CDR3 region has 14 residues. The CDR3 DNA is TGCAGCGTGGACCGGACAGGTCTTAACTATGGCTACACCTTC. It encodes CSVDRTGLNYGYTF.

This sequence joins TRBV7-2 and TRBJ2-3; D uncertain. The CDR3 has 15 amino acids. CDR1 is SGHTA and CDR2 is FQGNSA in the germline V gene. Trimming took 1 base from V and 5 from J, leaving 13 bases between them. CDR3 in DNA: TGTGCCAGCAGCTTAGGAGGTACCGCGTTAGATACGCAGTATTTT. It is translated as CASSLGGTALDTQYF.

The chain combines TRBV27 with TRBJ2-3, with TRBD2 matching 7 bases. V was clipped by 6 bases and J by 0 bases; unmatched bases: 3. CDR3 length equals 14 residues. Looked up from germline, CDR1 is MNHEY and CDR2 is SMNVEV (reference sequence). The CDR3 is CASRLAYSTDTQYF. The DNA of the CDR3 is TGTGCCAGCAGACTAGCGTACAGCACAGATACGCAGTATTTT.

This chain links TRBV5-1 with TRBJ1-2, with D maybe TRBD1 (6 bases). Germline V lookup: CDR1 SGHRS, CDR2 YFSETQ. The CDR3 is 16 amino acids. The V end lost 1 base, the J end lost 1 base, and 14 bases lay between the germline ends. This chain's CDR3 is CASSLMRGGYNYGYTF. The CDR3 bases are TGCGCCAGCAGCTTGATGAGGGGGGGATATAACTATGGCTACACCTTC.

The chain couples TRBV29-1 to TRBJ1-3; no clear D. The ends were cut back, 0 bases at V and 0 bases at J, with 9 bases in the middle. CDR1 SQVTM and CDR2 ANQGSEA come from the germline V gene. The CDR3 contains 15 residues. In DNA, the CDR3 is TGCAGCGTTGAAGACCCGGGGTCCTCTGGAAACACCATATATTTT. This sequence encodes CSVEDPGSSGNTIYF.

This clonotype was picked up a small number of times. This sequence joins TRBV28 and TRBJ1-4; TRBD1 matches 8 bases. The CDR3 runs 13 residues. Trimming took 8 bases from V and 7 from J; bases not matched to a gene: 6. Germline V lookup: CDR1 MDHEN, CDR2 SYDVKM. The CDR3: CASRPGQAEKLFF. The CDR3 coding sequence is TGTGCCAGCCGGCCGGGACAGGCTGAAAAACTGTTTTTT.